This T cell receptor (beta chain) was identified during a study of cytomegalovirus exposure and HLA in healthy donors. Study context: In an early release, HLA-typed donors contributed about 80 million unique TCR sequences.

Germline CDR1 is MNHEY and CDR2 is SVGAGI. V lost 2 bases to trimming and J lost 5 bases; unmatched junction nucleotides: 3. The CDR3 runs to 14 residues. The study's findings and limits: Excluded were some V segments that proved indistinguishable, including TRBV6-2 and TRBV6-3. Compared with the approximately 680-donor mean, an Asian-associated ancestry cluster reportedly had fewer N-insertions, according to a later analysis. TCR beta sequences reportedly predicted most subjects' HLA-A and HLA-B alleles accurately.

PCR employed 60 Vbeta and 13 Jbeta primers. The method was immunoSEQ multiplex PCR; TCRdb's version includes in-frame clones alone and lacks a portion of them. This sample has approximately 160,000 clones; under 90% occur once, and the top ten carry 1.5%. This clone has a single count. The antigen is not known. The chain employs TRBV6-5 and TRBJ1-2; 9 bases are shared with TRBD1. The sequence derives from a male donor in good health and CMV-seronegative. The sequenced sample consisted of PBMCs. The CDR3 loop is CASSYGTGWYGYTF. The DNA for the CDR3 is TGTGCCAGCAGTTACGGGACAGGGTGGTATGGCTACACCTTC.